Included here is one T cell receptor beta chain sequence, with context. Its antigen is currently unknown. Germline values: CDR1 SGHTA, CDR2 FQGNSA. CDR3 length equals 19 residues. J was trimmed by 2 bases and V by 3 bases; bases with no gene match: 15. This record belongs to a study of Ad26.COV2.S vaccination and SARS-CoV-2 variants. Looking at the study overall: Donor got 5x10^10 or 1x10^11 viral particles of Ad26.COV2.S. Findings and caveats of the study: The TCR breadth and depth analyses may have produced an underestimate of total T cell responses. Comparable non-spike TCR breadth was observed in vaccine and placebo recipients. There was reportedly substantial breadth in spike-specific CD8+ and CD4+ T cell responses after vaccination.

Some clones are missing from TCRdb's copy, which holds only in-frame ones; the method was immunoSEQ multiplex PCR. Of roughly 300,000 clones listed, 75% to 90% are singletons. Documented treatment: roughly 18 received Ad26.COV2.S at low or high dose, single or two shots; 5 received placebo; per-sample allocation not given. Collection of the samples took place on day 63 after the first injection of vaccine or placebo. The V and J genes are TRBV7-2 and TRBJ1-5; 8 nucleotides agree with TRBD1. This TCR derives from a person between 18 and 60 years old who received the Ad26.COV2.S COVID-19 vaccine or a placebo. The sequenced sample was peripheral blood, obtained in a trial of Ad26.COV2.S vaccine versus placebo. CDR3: CASSLYPGTGRVGNQPQHF. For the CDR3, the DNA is TGTGCCAGCAGCTTGTACCCCGGGACAGGTCGGGTAGGCAATCAGCCCCAGCATTTT. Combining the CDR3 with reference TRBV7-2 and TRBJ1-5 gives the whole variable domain GAGVSQSPSNKVTEKGKDVELRCDPISGHTALYWYRQSLGQGLEFLIYFQGNSAPDKSGLPSDRFSAERTGGSVSTLTIQRTQQEDSAVYLCASSLYPGTGRVGNQPQHFGDGTRLSIL.